This is a list of T cell receptor beta chains from one sample in a study of blood T cell repertoires in COVID-19. The protocol was immunoSEQ multiplex PCR, while the TCRdb copy is restricted to in-frame clones and leaves out a portion. The sample holds roughly 120,000 clones, 80% to 90% seen once. The sequenced material came from peripheral blood. These receptors were obtained from a woman aged 45-65 years with acute or convalescent COVID-19. Both conserved end residues are part of each CDR3. Fields, in order: J gene, D gene, clone size, V gene, CDR3 protein, CDR3 DNA. D genes are given only for firm matches. Only part of the rows carry a size: once, few, many, or a class if the clone is expanded.

J gene: TRBJ2-7; D gene: .; clone size: once; V gene: TRBV27; CDR3 protein: CASSSVNTYEQYF; CDR3 DNA: TGTGCCAGCAGTTCCGTCAACACCTACGAGCAGTACTTC
J gene: TRBJ1-2; D gene: .; clone size: .; V gene: TRBV6-6; CDR3 protein: CASTYLGGEGGYTF; CDR3 DNA: TGTGCCAGCACCTACCTAGGAGGGGAGGGCGGCTACACCTTC
J gene: TRBJ2-1; D gene: TRBD2; clone size: once; V gene: TRBV2; CDR3 protein: CATRRGGSYNEQFF; CDR3 DNA: TGTGCCACCCGACGGGGGGGGTCCTACAATGAGCAGTTCTTC
J gene: TRBJ1-3; D gene: .; clone size: .; V gene: TRBV4-1; CDR3 protein: CASSQNPGGGNTIYF; CDR3 DNA: TGCGCCAGCAGCCAAAACCCCGGCGGTGGAAACACCATATATTTT
J gene: TRBJ1-3; D gene: TRBD1; clone size: .; V gene: TRBV11-2; CDR3 protein: CASSSGDRVGNTIYF; CDR3 DNA: TGTGCCAGCAGCTCCGGGGACAGGGTTGGAAACACCATATATTTT
J gene: TRBJ1-6; D gene: TRBD1; clone size: .; V gene: TRBV28; CDR3 protein: CASSPSGTGDSPLHF; CDR3 DNA: TGTGCCAGCAGTCCCTCCGGGACAGGGGATTCACCCCTCCACTTT
J gene: TRBJ1-2; D gene: .; clone size: .; V gene: TRBV5-5; CDR3 protein: CASSPLLDYGYTF; CDR3 DNA: TGTGCCAGCAGCCCCCTTCTAGACTATGGCTACACCTTC
J gene: TRBJ2-1; D gene: TRBD1; clone size: .; V gene: TRBV6-6; CDR3 protein: CASLLTGSSYNEQFF; CDR3 DNA: TGTGCCAGCCTTCTGACAGGGAGCTCCTACAATGAGCAGTTCTTC
J gene: TRBJ1-1; D gene: .; clone size: few; V gene: TRBV30; CDR3 protein: CASGRATEAFF; CDR3 DNA: TGTGCCAGTGGGCGGGCCACTGAAGCTTTCTTT
J gene: TRBJ1-1; D gene: .; clone size: .; V gene: TRBV19; CDR3 protein: CASSTSQGITEAFF; CDR3 DNA: TGTGCCAGTAGTACCTCACAGGGTATCACTGAAGCTTTCTTT
J gene: TRBJ1-5; D gene: .; clone size: few; V gene: TRBV24-1; CDR3 protein: CATSDRDSVRAQHF; CDR3 DNA: TGTGCCACCAGTGACCGGGACTCAGTTCGCGCCCAGCATTTT
J gene: TRBJ2-7; D gene: .; clone size: .; V gene: TRBV6-5; CDR3 protein: CASRSAGLRYEQYF; CDR3 DNA: TGTGCCAGCAGATCGGCGGGACTGCGCTACGAGCAGTACTTC
J gene: TRBJ1-2; D gene: TRBD1; clone size: .; V gene: TRBV7-8; CDR3 protein: CASSPLPGQKRVGNYGYTF; CDR3 DNA: TGTGCCAGCAGCCCTTTACCGGGACAGAAAAGAGTCGGTAACTATGGCTACACCTTC
J gene: TRBJ1-1; D gene: .; clone size: .; V gene: TRBV5-6; CDR3 protein: CASSLVANTEAFF; CDR3 DNA: TGTGCCAGCAGCTTGGTAGCGAACACTGAAGCTTTCTTT
J gene: TRBJ1-5; D gene: .; clone size: .; V gene: TRBV4-1; CDR3 protein: CASSREEGSNQPQHF; CDR3 DNA: TGCGCCAGCAGCCGGGAGGAGGGTAGCAATCAGCCCCAGCATTTT
J gene: TRBJ2-5; D gene: TRBD2; clone size: .; V gene: TRBV3-1/TRBV3-2; CDR3 protein: CASRRLAGGGTQETQYF; CDR3 DNA: TGTGCCAGCCGTCGACTAGCGGGGGGAGGTACCCAAGAGACCCAGTACTTC
J gene: TRBJ2-3; D gene: TRBD1; clone size: .; V gene: TRBV2; CDR3 protein: CASTRTGVRDTDTQYF; CDR3 DNA: TGTGCCAGCACCCGGACAGGGGTACGAGACACAGATACGCAGTATTTT
J gene: TRBJ1-5; D gene: TRBD1; clone size: .; V gene: TRBV7-2; CDR3 protein: CASSGDRSDQPQHF; CDR3 DNA: TGTGCCAGCAGCGGGGACAGGTCCGATCAGCCCCAGCATTTT
J gene: TRBJ2-4; D gene: .; clone size: .; V gene: TRBV5-1; CDR3 protein: CASSMTSLAKNIQYF; CDR3 DNA: TGCGCCAGCAGCATGACTTCCCTAGCCAAAAACATTCAGTACTTC
J gene: TRBJ1-3; D gene: .; clone size: .; V gene: TRBV15; CDR3 protein: CATSRGGGERGW; CDR3 DNA: TGTGCCACCAGCAGAGGGGGGGGCGAGCGAGGCTGG
J gene: TRBJ1-5; D gene: .; clone size: .; V gene: TRBV10-2; CDR3 protein: CASSDRGRNQPQHF; CDR3 DNA: TGCGCCAGCAGTGATCGGGGTCGCAATCAGCCCCAGCATTTT
J gene: TRBJ2-4; D gene: TRBD1; clone size: once; V gene: TRBV7-9; CDR3 protein: CASSLAQFDRGLAKNIQYF; CDR3 DNA: TGTGCCAGCAGCTTAGCCCAATTCGACAGGGGGCTAGCCAAAAACATTCAGTACTTC
J gene: TRBJ1-4; D gene: .; clone size: .; V gene: TRBV29-1; CDR3 protein: CSVQGSSNGEKLFF; CDR3 DNA: TGCAGCGTTCAAGGGTCTTCCAACGGTGAAAAACTGTTTTTT
J gene: TRBJ2-7; D gene: .; clone size: .; V gene: TRBV11-2; CDR3 protein: CAVDSSNSYEQYF; CDR3 DNA: TGTGCCGTCGACAGTTCTAACTCCTACGAGCAGTACTTC
J gene: TRBJ1-6; D gene: TRBD1; clone size: once; V gene: TRBV2; CDR3 protein: CASRGQGPPLHF; CDR3 DNA: TGTGCCAGCAGGGGACAGGGACCACCCCTCCACTTT
J gene: TRBJ2-7; D gene: .; clone size: .; V gene: TRBV28; CDR3 protein: CASSNRGRSSYEQYF; CDR3 DNA: TGTGCCAGCAGCAATAGGGGCAGGAGCTCCTACGAGCAGTACTTC
J gene: TRBJ2-1; D gene: TRBD2; clone size: once; V gene: TRBV19; CDR3 protein: CASSPSGFTYNEQFF; CDR3 DNA: TGTGCCAGTAGTCCTAGCGGGTTCACCTACAATGAGCAGTTCTTC
J gene: TRBJ2-5; D gene: TRBD2; clone size: .; V gene: TRBV5-6; CDR3 protein: CASSLVRGGRETQYF; CDR3 DNA: TGTGCCAGCAGCTTGGTGCGGGGGGGCCGAGAGACCCAGTACTTC
J gene: TRBJ1-4; D gene: TRBD1; clone size: .; V gene: TRBV30; CDR3 protein: CAWSTLGQGGEKLFF; CDR3 DNA: TGTGCCTGGAGTACCCTGGGACAGGGCGGTGAAAAACTGTTTTTT
J gene: TRBJ1-1; D gene: .; clone size: .; V gene: TRBV7-3; CDR3 protein: CASSATGTPNTEAFF; CDR3 DNA: TGTGCCAGCAGCGCTACAGGGACCCCAAACACTGAAGCTTTCTTT
J gene: TRBJ1-4; D gene: .; clone size: .; V gene: TRBV5-6; CDR3 protein: CASSLGFEKLFF; CDR3 DNA: TGTGCCAGCAGCTTGGGGTTTGAGAAACTGTTTTTT
J gene: TRBJ2-2; D gene: TRBD1; clone size: .; V gene: TRBV11-2; CDR3 protein: CASSTYRGQTGELFF; CDR3 DNA: TGTGCCAGCAGCACCTACAGGGGCCAAACCGGGGAGCTGTTTTTT
J gene: TRBJ1-1; D gene: .; clone size: .; V gene: TRBV6-1; CDR3 protein: CASSEAGGNTEAFF; CDR3 DNA: TGTGCCAGCAGTGAAGCGGGAGGGAACACTGAAGCTTTCTTT
J gene: TRBJ2-2; D gene: TRBD1; clone size: .; V gene: TRBV7-7; CDR3 protein: CASSRQGAGTGELFF; CDR3 DNA: TGTGCCAGCAGCAGACAGGGGGCGGGCACCGGGGAGCTGTTTTTT
J gene: TRBJ2-5; D gene: .; clone size: .; V gene: TRBV5-5; CDR3 protein: CASSPFPGSQETQYF; CDR3 DNA: TGTGCCAGCAGTCCGTTTCCGGGGAGCCAAGAGACCCAGTACTTC
J gene: TRBJ2-7; D gene: TRBD2; clone size: once; V gene: TRBV19; CDR3 protein: CASSMGEGPYEQYF; CDR3 DNA: TGTGCCAGTAGTATGGGGGAGGGCCCCTACGAGCAGTACTTC
J gene: TRBJ2-1; D gene: TRBD2; clone size: .; V gene: TRBV27; CDR3 protein: CASSLASGRIEEQFF; CDR3 DNA: TGTGCCAGCAGTTTGGCCAGCGGGAGAATAGAGGAGCAGTTCTTC
J gene: TRBJ2-4; D gene: .; clone size: .; V gene: TRBV7-2; CDR3 protein: CASSLDGLGGIQYF; CDR3 DNA: TGTGCCAGCAGCTTAGACGGGCTCGGGGGCATTCAGTACTTC
J gene: TRBJ1-2; D gene: .; clone size: once; V gene: TRBV5-1; CDR3 protein: CASSPGQKFYGYTF; CDR3 DNA: TGCGCCAGCAGCCCCGGACAGAAGTTCTATGGCTACACCTTC
J gene: TRBJ2-7; D gene: TRBD1; clone size: .; V gene: TRBV19; CDR3 protein: CASSTGTGTYEQYF; CDR3 DNA: TGTGCCAGTAGTACCGGGACAGGAACCTACGAGCAGTACTTC
J gene: TRBJ2-7; D gene: .; clone size: .; V gene: TRBV7-2; CDR3 protein: CASSLAQGGSYEQYF; CDR3 DNA: TGTGCCAGCAGCTTAGCGCAGGGTGGGTCCTACGAGCAGTACTTC
J gene: TRBJ1-1; D gene: .; clone size: .; V gene: TRBV6-2/TRBV6-3; CDR3 protein: CASSYRQDHTEAFF; CDR3 DNA: TGTGCCAGCAGTTACCGGCAGGATCACACTGAAGCTTTCTTT
J gene: TRBJ1-5; D gene: .; clone size: .; V gene: TRBV24-1; CDR3 protein: CATSTWGQNQPQHF; CDR3 DNA: TGTGCCACCAGCACCTGGGGGCAGAATCAGCCCCAGCATTTT
J gene: TRBJ1-4; D gene: .; clone size: .; V gene: TRBV2; CDR3 protein: CASMAALNEKLFF; CDR3 DNA: TGTGCCAGCATGGCGGCCCTTAATGAAAAACTGTTTTTT
J gene: TRBJ2-1; D gene: TRBD1; clone size: .; V gene: TRBV12-3/TRBV12-4; CDR3 protein: CASRRQQGDEQFF; CDR3 DNA: TGTGCCAGCAGACGTCAGCAGGGGGATGAGCAGTTCTTC
J gene: TRBJ2-2; D gene: TRBD2; clone size: .; V gene: TRBV6-2/TRBV6-3; CDR3 protein: CASSSSSGRALAGELFF; CDR3 DNA: TGTGCCAGCAGTTCCAGCAGCGGGAGGGCCTTAGCCGGGGAGCTGTTTTTT
J gene: TRBJ2-3; D gene: TRBD2; clone size: .; V gene: TRBV7-2; CDR3 protein: CASSLIGTSLMPTDTQYF; CDR3 DNA: TGTGCCAGCAGCTTAATCGGGACTAGCCTCATGCCCACAGATACGCAGTATTTT
J gene: TRBJ2-3; D gene: TRBD2; clone size: .; V gene: TRBV4-3; CDR3 protein: CASSQDSGTSGKGKTSTDTQYF; CDR3 DNA: TGCGCCAGCAGCCAAGATAGCGGGACTAGCGGGAAGGGGAAAACTAGCACAGATACGCAGTATTTT
J gene: TRBJ1-5; D gene: .; clone size: .; V gene: TRBV27; CDR3 protein: CASSSLSGSDQPQHF; CDR3 DNA: TGTGCCAGCAGTTCCCTCTCAGGGTCGGATCAGCCCCAGCATTTT
J gene: TRBJ1-1; D gene: TRBD1; clone size: .; V gene: TRBV5-1; CDR3 protein: CASSPGQGRTEAFF; CDR3 DNA: TGCGCCAGCAGCCCTGGACAGGGCAGGACTGAAGCTTTCTTT
J gene: TRBJ1-2; D gene: .; clone size: .; V gene: TRBV19; CDR3 protein: CASSIAGNPTNYGYTF; CDR3 DNA: TGTGCCAGTAGTATAGCAGGGAACCCTACTAACTATGGCTACACCTTC
J gene: TRBJ1-2; D gene: .; clone size: .; V gene: TRBV30; CDR3 protein: CAWSREGPTTYGYTF; CDR3 DNA: TGTGCCTGGAGTAGAGAAGGCCCGACTACCTATGGCTACACCTTC
J gene: TRBJ2-5; D gene: TRBD2; clone size: .; V gene: TRBV4-1; CDR3 protein: CASSQRRDYGETQYF; CDR3 DNA: TGCGCCAGCAGCCAACGCCGGGACTACGGAGAGACCCAGTACTTC
J gene: TRBJ1-6; D gene: .; clone size: .; V gene: TRBV27; CDR3 protein: CASSQTWGGRSYNSPLHF; CDR3 DNA: TGTGCCAGCAGTCAGACCTGGGGTGGGAGATCCTATAATTCACCCCTCCACTTT
J gene: TRBJ1-1; D gene: .; clone size: .; V gene: TRBV6-1; CDR3 protein: CASSDLWGAMNTEAFF; CDR3 DNA: TGTGCCAGCAGTGACCTTTGGGGCGCGATGAACACTGAAGCTTTCTTT
J gene: TRBJ1-1; D gene: .; clone size: .; V gene: TRBV29-1; CDR3 protein: CSFKHPGETAEAFF; CDR3 DNA: TGCAGCTTTAAGCACCCAGGTGAAACCGCTGAAGCTTTCTTT
J gene: TRBJ2-3; D gene: TRBD1; clone size: .; V gene: TRBV28; CDR3 protein: CASSSQNPDRGFVDTQYF; CDR3 DNA: TGTGCCAGCAGTTCCCAAAACCCGGACAGGGGCTTCGTAGATACGCAGTATTTT
J gene: TRBJ1-2; D gene: .; clone size: .; V gene: TRBV5-4; CDR3 protein: CASSLIEEGYTF; CDR3 DNA: TGTGCCAGCAGCTTGATCGAGGAGGGCTACACCTTC
J gene: TRBJ1-2; D gene: .; clone size: .; V gene: TRBV20-1; CDR3 protein: CSARSVHGYTF; CDR3 DNA: TGCAGTGCTAGATCTGTTCATGGCTACACCTTC
J gene: TRBJ1-6; D gene: .; clone size: .; V gene: TRBV2; CDR3 protein: CASSDPTGTSLVTPLHF; CDR3 DNA: TGTGCCAGCAGTGATCCCACAGGGACGAGCCTGGTGACACCCCTCCACTTT